Presented here are 5 T cell receptor beta chains from one specimen sequenced in a study of shared clonotypes between healthy human individuals. Measured with immunoSEQ multiplex PCR; TCRdb has only the in-frame clones, and not every one. The table has over 400,000 clones, roughly 95% seen once. The sequencing input was naive CD4+ T cells sorted from blood. Subset of the sample: CD45RA+ positively selected. The receptor source for this set is a woman aged 25-40 years in good health.

Concerning this clone itself: Other DNA variants within this sample encode the same CDR3. The rearrangement links TRBV28 to TRBJ1-5; 10 bases align to TRBD1. The junction had 4 bases not matched to a gene; V was cut back by 4 bases and J by 7 bases. CDR1 MDHEN and CDR2 SYDVKM come from the germline V gene. The CDR3 extends over 14 amino acids. The chain's CDR3 is CASSSGQGGQPQHF. DNA for the CDR3: TGTGCCAGCAGTTCCGGACAGGGGGGACAGCCCCAGCATTTT.

V usage is TRBV5-1 and J usage is TRBJ1-4, with D hard to call. Germline V gene data show CDR1 as SGHRS and CDR2 as YFSETQ. V gave up 5 bases and J gave up 0 bases, with 14 bases separating them. The CDR3 loop spans 16 amino acids. The CDR3 reads CASRFGVDSTNEKLFF. The CDR3 DNA follows: TGCGCCAGCAGGTTTGGCGTAGACTCAACTAATGAAAAACTGTTTTTT.

The chain couples TRBV6-5 to TRBJ2-7; TRBD2 is a possible D gene (5 bases). The CDR3 is made up of 15 amino acids. Germline assignment: CDR1 MNHEY and CDR2 SVGAGI. V lost 0 bases and J lost 3, with 12 bases in between. The CDR3 here is CASSYSGDWYYEQYF. DNA of the CDR3: TGTGCCAGCAGTTACTCGGGAGACTGGTACTACGAGCAGTACTTC.

The chain couples TRBV2 to TRBJ2-2, with TRBD1 as a possible D gene (5 bases). Germline V lookup: CDR1 SNHLY, CDR2 FYNNEI. The CDR3 loop spans 14 amino acids. Trimming shortened V by 6 bases and J by 0 bases, and 8 bases separated the two germline ends. The CDR3 nucleotides read TGTGCCAGCAGGGAACAGGCGAACACCGGGGAGCTGTTTTTT. Protein sequence: CASREQANTGELFF.

This rearrangement joins TRBV7-2 to TRBJ2-6; D uncertain. Trimming took 8 bases from V and 4 from J, leaving 9 bases between them. CDR3 length: 13 amino acids. CDR1 is SGHTA and CDR2 is FQGNSA in the germline V gene. The CDR3 spells CASQPTGANVLTF. The CDR3 DNA follows: TGTGCCAGCCAGCCCACCGGGGCCAACGTCCTGACTTTC. Variable domain in full (rest from reference TRBV7-2 and TRBJ2-6): GAGVSQSPSNKVTEKGKDVELRCDPISGHTALYWYRQSLGQGLEFLIYFQGNSAPDKSGLPSDRFSAERTGGSVSTLTIQRTQQEDSAVYLCASQPTGANVLTFGAGSRLTVL.